This entry describes one T cell receptor (beta chain). What it recognizes is unknown. The sample originates from a study of cytomegalovirus exposure and HLA in healthy donors. Overall study findings and caveats: Per published reports, the classifier diagnosed cytomegalovirus status with high specificity and sensitivity.

Primers for the PCR totalled 60 Vbeta and 13 Jbeta. As handled by the study authors: It was a later analysis that counted roughly 80 million unique TCR beta chains, of which 9 million to 13 million were shared. The table came from immunoSEQ multiplex PCR; TCRdb's copy has only in-frame clones and leaves some out. V and J calls and clone size come straight from that table; D and trimming were deduced from the DNA. The repertoire holds roughly 76,000 clones, with about 80% as singletons. This CDR3 has 15 amino acids. Trimming took 4 bases from V and 6 from J; bases not matched to a gene: 6. Germline values: CDR1 MNHNS, CDR2 SASEGT.

The chain carries TRBV6-1 and TRBJ2-1; TRBD2 agrees at 10 bases. This receptor was obtained from a man aged 25-45 years in good health and CMV-seronegative. Material: PBMCs. The CDR3 nucleotides read TGTGCCAGCAGTGCCAGCGGGAGGGGATCCAATGAGCAGTTCTTC. Translating it yields CASSASGRGSNEQFF.